This paragraph reports one T cell receptor (beta chain). As yet, its antigen is unknown. The sample is drawn from a study of cytomegalovirus exposure and HLA in healthy donors. Researchers ran the PCR with 60 Vbeta and 13 Jbeta primers. The table came from immunoSEQ multiplex PCR; TCRdb's copy has only in-frame clones and leaves some out. Among about 150,000 clones listed, roughly 78% were seen once. Findings and caveats of the study: The authors later found most CMV-associated TCR beta chains appeared HLA-restricted. Only CMV serostatus was available as immune exposure information.

This TCR was sampled from a woman in her 40s in good health and CMV-seronegative. Sample: PBMCs.

The CDR3 region has the DNA TGTGCCAGCAGTTTATCGCAGTCTTATCAGCCCCAGCATTTT. It translates to CASSLSQSYQPQHF. The chain is built from TRBV28 and TRBJ1-5; D ambiguous. The CDR3 has 14 residues. V was clipped by 1 base and J by 5 bases, with 9 bases between them. CDR1 and CDR2 (germline): MDHEN, SYDVKM.